This entry features one T cell receptor (beta chain) sequence. Its antigen is not yet known. The input lacks base qualities; no much larger clone sits a single base away. The TCR beta CDR3 regions were amplified from RNA transcripts. The TCR CDR3 was subjected to a first round of RT-PCR using the HTBI primer set and the Qiagen OneStep RT-PCR kit. The libraries were constructed in a second round of multiplex PCR and then size-selected and purified. Paired-end sequencing of the libraries was performed with 100 bp reads on an Illumina HiSeq2000. On the authors' methods: Raw data were processed with SOAPnuke, discarding reads with adapters, uncalled bases, mean Phred below 15, or no exact constant-primer or identifier match. COPE v1.2.5 was used to merge high-quality paired reads, and clonotypes were defined as unique nucleotide sequences. MiTCR v1.1 was used to align clonotypes to the IMGT TRBV, TRBD and TRBJ reference segments. The analysis was restricted to V-J combinations with a frequency above 0.0001, which together covered over 99% of the repertoires. A TCS score was defined as the ratio of F50 (clonal expansion) to E x V (chaos), with BLOSUM62-based TCRdist applied between CDR3 peptides within each V-J. Welch's t-statistics and random forest reduced 450 to 600 V-J features to 13, which were used in a naive Bayes classifier (R e1071). TCRdb reworked the public reads: Q25 trimming with fastp, MiXCR clone assembly, productive beta chains retained. One record per CDR3 amino acid sequence lists the most common genes and DNA. For this entry, the V and J calls and clone size follow TCRdb and not the study's own pipeline. In this sample the table shows 700,000 or so distinct CDR3 sequences, about 17% of which occur a single time. The top ten constitute around 7.7% of the sample.

The sample belongs to a study of T cells in Graves' hyperthyroidism and ophthalmopathy (dated by TCRdb to the late 2010s). In terms of the full investigation: Peripheral blood was collected at initial diagnosis, before any treatment. Whether ophthalmopathy could be predicted prospectively was tested in an independent validation cohort made up of under 20 hyperthyroidism patients plus 17 patients who later progressed to ophthalmopathy. Thyroid tissue and blood T-cell repertoires from several Graves' hyperthyroidism patients were also compared in the study. The paper describes TCR Vbeta CDR3 sequencing of 120 to 150 peripheral blood samples, made up of around 41 ophthalmopathy patients, roughly 75 hyperthyroidism patients and approximately 17 progressor patients. Following sampling, methimazole starting at 30 mg daily was given to hyperthyroidism patients, and high-dose intravenous methylprednisolone was given to ophthalmopathy patients. The approximately 98 discovery patients were randomly divided into training and test sets at a 7:3 ratio. TCR V-J signatures able to tell the groups apart were searched for in a discovery cohort of 100 patients, of whom around 43 had Graves' ophthalmopathy and around 56 had stable Graves' hyperthyroidism.

The germline V gene encodes CDR1 SNHLY and CDR2 FYNNEI. The CDR3 numbers 16 residues from cysteine through phenylalanine. The CDR3 DNA has 48 bases and is translated from base 1. The V end loses 3 bases and the J end loses 0 bases, and a stretch of 15 bases separates them. Graves' hyperthyroidism was defined as stable when no progression to ophthalmopathy occurred over 18 months of follow-up. The hyperthyroidism patients were between 18 and 65 years old and newly diagnosed, with a disease duration of less than 2 months. Exclusion was applied to patients with uncontrolled infections, other autoimmune diseases, pregnancy or lactation. Diagnoses were based on clinical symptoms, serum thyroxine and TRAb, thyroid ultrasound and orbital computed tomography. PBMCs were separated from 7.5 to 10 ml of fresh peripheral blood using Ficoll-Paque density gradient centrifugation. Trizol reagent was used to extract total RNA, and RNA quality was then checked on an Agilent 2100 Bioanalyzer.

Overall results and qualifications from the work: Most expanded thyroid clonotypes (frequency above 0.001) were also detected in blood, suggesting blood repertoires may reflect thyroid immune responses. During validation, the model predicted progression to ophthalmopathy a median of around 6 months ahead of onset, with around 71% sensitivity and almost 75% specificity. Sample size was not statistically predetermined, and investigators were not blinded to group allocation. A model built on a 13 V-J signature distinguished ophthalmopathy from stable hyperthyroidism, reaching about 88% sensitivity and about 81% specificity in cross-validation and 80%/75% in testing.

The rearranged segments are TRBV2 and TRBJ2-7; a tentative D call is TRBD1 (5 bases match). The sample taken for sequencing was blood. This clonotype was obtained from a man aged 18 to 29 with Graves' hyperthyroidism. The DNA sequence is given as TGTGCCAGCAGTGATATAGGGGCAGGTCCCTCCTACGAGCAGTACTTC. This codes for CASSDIGAGPSYEQYF.